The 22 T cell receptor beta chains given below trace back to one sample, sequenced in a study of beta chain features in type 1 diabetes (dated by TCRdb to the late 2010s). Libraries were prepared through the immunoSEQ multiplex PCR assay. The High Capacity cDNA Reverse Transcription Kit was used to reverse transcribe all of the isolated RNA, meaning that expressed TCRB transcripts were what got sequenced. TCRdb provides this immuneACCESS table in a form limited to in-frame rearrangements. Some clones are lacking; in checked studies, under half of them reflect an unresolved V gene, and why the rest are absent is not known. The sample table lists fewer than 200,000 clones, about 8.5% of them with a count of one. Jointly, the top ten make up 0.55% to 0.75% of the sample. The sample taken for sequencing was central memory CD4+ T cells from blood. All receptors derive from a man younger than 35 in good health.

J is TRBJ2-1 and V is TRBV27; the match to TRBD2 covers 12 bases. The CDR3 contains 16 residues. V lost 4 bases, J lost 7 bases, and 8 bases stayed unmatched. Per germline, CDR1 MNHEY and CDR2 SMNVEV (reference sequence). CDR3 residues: CASSSRTSGEWNEQFF. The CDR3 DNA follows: TGTGCCAGCAGTTCTCGGACTAGCGGGGAGTGGAATGAGCAGTTCTTC.

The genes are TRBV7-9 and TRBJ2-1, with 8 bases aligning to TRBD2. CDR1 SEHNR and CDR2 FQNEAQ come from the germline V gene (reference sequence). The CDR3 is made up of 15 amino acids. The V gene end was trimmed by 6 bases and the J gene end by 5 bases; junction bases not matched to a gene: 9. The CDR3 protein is CASRISWRGDNEQFF. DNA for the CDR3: TGTGCCAGCAGGATTAGCTGGCGGGGGGACAATGAGCAGTTCTTC. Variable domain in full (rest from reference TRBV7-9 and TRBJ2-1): DTGVSQNPRHKITKRGQNVTFRCDPISEHNRLYWYRQTLGQGPEFLTYFQNEAQLEKSRLLSDRFSAERPKGSFSTLEIQRTEQGDSAMYLCASRISWRGDNEQFFGPGTRLTVL.

In DNA form, the CDR3 reads TGCGCCAGCAGCCAACTAGCGGGGGCCTTGACGCTTTACAATGAGCAGTTCTTC. As protein: CASSQLAGALTLYNEQFF. The rearrangement links TRBV4-1 to TRBJ2-1; the match to TRBD2 covers 10 bases. The trim removed 2 bases at V and 4 bases at J, leaving 11 bases unmatched. Per the germline V gene, CDR1 is MGHRA and CDR2 is YSYEKL. The CDR3 loop spans 18 amino acids.

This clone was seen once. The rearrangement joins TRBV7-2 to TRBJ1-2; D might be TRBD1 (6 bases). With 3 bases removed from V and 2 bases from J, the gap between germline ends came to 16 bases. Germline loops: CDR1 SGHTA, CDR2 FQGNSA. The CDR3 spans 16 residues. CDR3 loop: CASSFRNRVLNYGYTF. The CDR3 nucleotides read TGTGCCAGCAGCTTTCGTAACAGGGTTTTGAACTATGGCTACACCTTC. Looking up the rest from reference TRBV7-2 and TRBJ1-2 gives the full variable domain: GAGVSQSPSNKVTEKGKDVELRCDPISGHTALYWYRQSLGQGLEFLIYFQGNSAPDKSGLPSDRFSAERTGGSVSTLTIQRTQQEDSAVYLCASSFRNRVLNYGYTFGSGTRLTVV.

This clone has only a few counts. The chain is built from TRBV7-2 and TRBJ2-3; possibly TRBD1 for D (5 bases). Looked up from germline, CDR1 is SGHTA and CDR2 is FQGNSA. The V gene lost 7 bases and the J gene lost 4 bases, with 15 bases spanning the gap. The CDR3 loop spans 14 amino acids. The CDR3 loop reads CASIPQGSADTQYF. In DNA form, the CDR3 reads TGTGCCAGCATCCCCCAGGGCTCGGCAGATACGCAGTATTTT.

CDR3 sequence: CASSSGNSYEQYF. DNA of the CDR3: TGTGCCAGCAGTTCCGGGAACTCCTACGAGCAGTACTTC. V gene TRBV7-3 combines with J gene TRBJ2-7; perhaps TRBD2 as D (5 bases). Germline V CDR1 and CDR2: SGHTA, FQGTGA. The CDR3 length is 13 residues. The V and J ends lost 6 bases and 0 bases respectively, with 9 bases between them. Together with reference TRBV7-3 and TRBJ2-7, the CDR3 gives the full variable domain: GAGVSQTPSNKVTEKGKYVELRCDPISGHTALYWYRQSLGQGPEFLIYFQGTGAADDSGLPNDRFFAVRPEGSVSTLKIQRTERGDSAVYLCASSSGNSYEQYFGPGTRLTVT.

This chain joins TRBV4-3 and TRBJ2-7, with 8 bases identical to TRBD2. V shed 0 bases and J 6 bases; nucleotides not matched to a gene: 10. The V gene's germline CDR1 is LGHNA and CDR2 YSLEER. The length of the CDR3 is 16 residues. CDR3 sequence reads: CASSQELSGVMGEQYF. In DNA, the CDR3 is TGCGCCAGCAGCCAAGAACTTAGCGGGGTGATGGGCGAGCAGTACTTC.

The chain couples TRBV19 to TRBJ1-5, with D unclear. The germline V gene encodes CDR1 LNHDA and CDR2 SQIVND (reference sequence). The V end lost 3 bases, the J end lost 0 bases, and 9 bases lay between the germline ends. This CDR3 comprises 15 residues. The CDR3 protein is CASSIPFLSNQPQHF. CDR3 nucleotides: TGTGCCAGTAGTATTCCTTTCCTTAGCAATCAGCCCCAGCATTTT.

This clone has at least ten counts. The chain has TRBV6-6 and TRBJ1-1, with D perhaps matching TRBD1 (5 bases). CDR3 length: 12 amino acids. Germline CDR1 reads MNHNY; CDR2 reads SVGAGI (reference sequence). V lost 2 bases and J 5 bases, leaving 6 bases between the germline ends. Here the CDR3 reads CASSYGGTEAFF. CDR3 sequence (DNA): TGTGCCAGCAGTTACGGGGGGACTGAAGCTTTCTTT.

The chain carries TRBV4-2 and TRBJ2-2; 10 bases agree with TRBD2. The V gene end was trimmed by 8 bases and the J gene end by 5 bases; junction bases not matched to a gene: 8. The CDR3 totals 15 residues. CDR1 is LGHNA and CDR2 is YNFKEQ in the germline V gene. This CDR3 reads CASSLAGGDTGELFF. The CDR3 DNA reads TGTGCCAGCTCCTTAGCGGGAGGCGATACCGGGGAGCTGTTTTTT.

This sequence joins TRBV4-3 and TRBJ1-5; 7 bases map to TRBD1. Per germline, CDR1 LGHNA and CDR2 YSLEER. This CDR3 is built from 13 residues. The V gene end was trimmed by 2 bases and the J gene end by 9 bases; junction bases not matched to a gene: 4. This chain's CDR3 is CASSQNRGWPQHF. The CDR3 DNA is TGCGCCAGCAGCCAAAACAGGGGATGGCCCCAGCATTTT.

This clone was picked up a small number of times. The CDR3: CASSPSTGVNQPQHF. The CDR3, as DNA: TGTGCCAGCTCACCGTCGACAGGGGTCAATCAGCCCCAGCATTTT. The chain links TRBV18 to TRBJ1-5; 8 bases are shared with TRBD1. Per germline, CDR1 KGHSH and CDR2 LQKENI. V gave up 3 bases and J gave up 3 bases; unmatched junction bases: 4. CDR3 length: 15 amino acids.

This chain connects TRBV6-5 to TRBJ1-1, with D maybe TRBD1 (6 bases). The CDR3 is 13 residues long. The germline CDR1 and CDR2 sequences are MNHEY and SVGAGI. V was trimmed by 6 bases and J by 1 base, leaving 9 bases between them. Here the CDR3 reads CASRTDRNTEAFF. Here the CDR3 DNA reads TGTGCCAGCAGAACGGACAGGAACACTGAAGCTTTCTTT.

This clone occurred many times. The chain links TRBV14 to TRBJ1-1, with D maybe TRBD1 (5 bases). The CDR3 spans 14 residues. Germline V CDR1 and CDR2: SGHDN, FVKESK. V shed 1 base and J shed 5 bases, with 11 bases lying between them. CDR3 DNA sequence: TGTGCCAGCAGCCAAGTCCTGGGGGGGACTGAAGCTTTCTTT. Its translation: CASSQVLGGTEAFF.

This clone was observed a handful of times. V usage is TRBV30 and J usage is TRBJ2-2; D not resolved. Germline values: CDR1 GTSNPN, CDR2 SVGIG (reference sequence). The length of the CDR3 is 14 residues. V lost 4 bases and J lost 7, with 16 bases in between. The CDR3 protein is CAWTTGASHGELFF. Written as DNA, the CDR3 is TGTGCCTGGACGACCGGAGCAAGTCACGGGGAGCTGTTTTTT. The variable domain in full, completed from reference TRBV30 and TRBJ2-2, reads SQTIHQWPATLVQPVGSPLSLECTVEGTSNPNLYWYRQAAGRGLQLLFYSVGIGQISSEVPQNLSASRPQDRQFILSSKKLLLSDSGFYLCAWTTGASHGELFFGEGSRLTVL.

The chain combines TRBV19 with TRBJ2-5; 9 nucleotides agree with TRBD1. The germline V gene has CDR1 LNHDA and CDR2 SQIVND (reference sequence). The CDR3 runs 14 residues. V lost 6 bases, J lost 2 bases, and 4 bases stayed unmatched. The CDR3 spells CASRSTGGQETQYF. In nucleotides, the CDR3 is TGTGCCAGTAGATCGACAGGGGGGCAAGAGACCCAGTACTTC.

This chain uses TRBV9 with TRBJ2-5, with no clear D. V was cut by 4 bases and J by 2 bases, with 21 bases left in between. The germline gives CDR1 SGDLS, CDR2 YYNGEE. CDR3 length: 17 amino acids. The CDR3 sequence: CASSQDSQKGLQETQYF. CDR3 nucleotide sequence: TGTGCCAGCAGCCAAGACTCGCAGAAAGGCTTACAAGAGACCCAGTACTTC.

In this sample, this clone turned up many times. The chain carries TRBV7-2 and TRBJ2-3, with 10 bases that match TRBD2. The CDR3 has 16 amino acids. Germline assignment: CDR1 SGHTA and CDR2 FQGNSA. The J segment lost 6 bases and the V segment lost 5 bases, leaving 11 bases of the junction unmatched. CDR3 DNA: TGTGCCAGCAGCACCAAACTAGCGGGGCCGAGGGATACGCAGTATTTT. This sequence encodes CASSTKLAGPRDTQYF.

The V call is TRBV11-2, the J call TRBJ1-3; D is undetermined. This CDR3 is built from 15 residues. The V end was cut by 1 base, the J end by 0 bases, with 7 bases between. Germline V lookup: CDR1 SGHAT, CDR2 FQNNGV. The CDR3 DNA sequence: TGTGCCAGCAGCTTAGTAGGGAGCTCTGGAAACACCATATATTTT. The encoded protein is CASSLVGSSGNTIYF.

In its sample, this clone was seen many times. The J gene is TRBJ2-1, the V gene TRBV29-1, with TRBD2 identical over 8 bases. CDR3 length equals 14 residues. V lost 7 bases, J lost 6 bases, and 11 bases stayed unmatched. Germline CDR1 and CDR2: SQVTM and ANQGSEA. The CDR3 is CSAGSGREGNEQFF. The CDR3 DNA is TGCAGCGCTGGGTCAGGTCGGGAGGGCAATGAGCAGTTCTTC.

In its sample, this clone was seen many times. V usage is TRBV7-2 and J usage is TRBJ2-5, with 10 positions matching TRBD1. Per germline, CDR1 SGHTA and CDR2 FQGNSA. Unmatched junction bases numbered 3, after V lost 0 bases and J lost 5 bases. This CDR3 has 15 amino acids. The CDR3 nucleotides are TGTGCCAGCAGCTTAGCGGGACAGGGGTGGGAGACCCAGTACTTC. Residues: CASSLAGQGWETQYF.

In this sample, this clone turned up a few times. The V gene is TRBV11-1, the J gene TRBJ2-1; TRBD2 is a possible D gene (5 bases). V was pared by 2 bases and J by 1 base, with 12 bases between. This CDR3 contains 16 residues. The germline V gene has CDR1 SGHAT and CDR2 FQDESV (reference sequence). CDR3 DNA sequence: TGTGCCAGCAGCTTACGACGTGGGGAGTCCTACAATGAGCAGTTCTTC. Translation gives CASSLRRGESYNEQFF.